This TCR beta chain was found in a study of follicular helper T cells after annual influenza vaccination. Overall study context: Blood was drawn on days 0, 7 and 28 after vaccination. Study outcomes and limitations: Each annual vaccination recalled recurring oligoclonal ICOS+CD38+ cTfh clonotypes. Most later recoveries of Day 7 ICOS+CD38+ clones were ICOS-CD38- cTfh.

This clone has a single count. The antigen is undetermined. Assay: immunoSEQ multiplex PCR; the TCRdb copy retains only in-frame clones and omits some. The data show 5,500 to 7,500 clones, around 84% seen once. Time point reported: 2015-2016 season, 7 days after influenza vaccination. Here the sequenced sample was CXCR5- memory CD4+ T cells sorted from blood, taken 7 days after influenza vaccination. The TCR was taken from an adult who received the influenza vaccine.

The CDR3 DNA reads TGTGCCAGCGGGGGAGTGAGGGGGAGCTCCTACAATGAGCAGTTCTTC. It encodes CASGGVRGSSYNEQFF. The rearrangement links TRBV28 to TRBJ2-1, with D possibly being TRBD1 (6 bases). CDR3 size: 16 residues. Trimming shortened V by 8 bases and J by 0 bases, and 17 bases separated the two germline ends. The germline CDR1 and CDR2 sequences are MDHEN and SYDVKM.